This T cell receptor beta chain was observed in a study of T cell clonotyping in hematopoietic cell transplantation. Overall study: Recipients' pretransplant samples followed cytoreduction. Notes on the study in general: Without cell sorting, CD4 versus CD8 contributions remain unresolved. Graft donor and pretransplant recipient Inverse Simpson Index values predicted broader posttransplant TCR diversity.

Sample time point: recipient sample about 28 days before transplant, after cytoreduction. Recipients were bled about 28 days pretransplant and at posttransplant days 30, 100, 180. The CDR3 sequence is 13 residues long. The germline gives CDR1 MNHEY, CDR2 SMNVEV (reference sequence). V was pared by 5 bases and J by 2 bases, with 9 bases between. Assay: immunoSEQ multiplex PCR; the TCRdb copy retains only in-frame clones and omits some. The sample comprises 45,000 to 60,000 clones, 85% to 90% of which are singletons, and just under 6% rests with the top ten. Concerning this clone itself: What it binds is unknown.

The specimen comprised peripheral blood mononuclear cells, sampled before stem cell transplant. This chain connects TRBV27 to TRBJ2-5; TRBD1 might be the D (5 bases). The clonotype was recovered from a man between 60 and 75 years old with biphenotypic leukemia. Some clones in this sample may be carry-over from other donors' samples. In nucleotides, the CDR3 is TGTGCCAGCAGTACAGGAGCACAAGAGACCCAGTACTTC. Protein: CASSTGAQETQYF.